This T cell receptor beta chain was captured by sequencing in a study of cytomegalovirus exposure and HLA in healthy donors. Study findings and constraints: The later analysis indicated that the majority of CMV-associated TCR beta chains appeared HLA-restricted.

PCR primers comprised 60 Vbeta and 13 Jbeta primers. Authors' analysis steps: Among the unique TCR beta chains that a later analysis counted, about 84 million in all, about 11 million were shared. The data were produced by immunoSEQ multiplex PCR, yet TCRdb's version contains in-frame clones alone and is incomplete. That table supplies the V and J calls and clone size; D and trimming were determined from the DNA. The table includes 150,000 to 200,000 clones, roughly four fifths detected once. Of note for this clone: Its antigen is as yet unknown.

The source material was PBMCs. This sequence originates from a woman aged 25 to 45 in good health and CMV-seronegative.

The CDR3 nucleotides read TGTGCCAGCAGCACCCAGGGCGGCGAGGGCACAGATACGCAGTATTTT. Protein sequence: CASSTQGGEGTDTQYF. The V and J genes are TRBV9 and TRBJ2-3; a weak D match, TRBD1 (5 bases). The ends were cut back, 4 bases at V and 1 base at J, with 16 bases in the middle. The V gene's germline CDR1 is SGDLS and CDR2 YYNGEE. The CDR3 length is 16 residues. Variable domain in full (rest from reference TRBV9 and TRBJ2-3): DSGVTQTPKHLITATGQRVTLRCSPRSGDLSVYWYQQSLDQGLQFLIQYYNGEERAKGNILERFSAQQFPDLHSELNLSSLELGDSALYFCASSTQGGEGTDTQYFGPGTRLTVL.